These T cell receptor beta chains were read from a single sample in a study of CD8 T cells in Susac syndrome. Each CDR3 protein is one row after TCRdb ran MiXCR on the immunoSEQ multiplex PCR reads. The table includes around 130,000 distinct CDR3 sequences, about 95% detected once. The specimen sequenced was CD4+ T cells from PBMCs. The receptor set was obtained from a human donor with multiple sclerosis. CDR3s include the opening cysteine and the closing phenylalanine or tryptophan. Each record gives: clone size, D gene, V gene, J gene, CDR3 protein, CDR3 DNA. The D gene is left open where the match is weak. Expanded clones get a size class; other rows say once, few or many, or leave the size out.

>NA|TRBD2|TRBV6-2/TRBV6-3|TRBJ2-7
CASREGGSGYEQYF
TGTGCCAGCAGGGAAGGCGGGAGTGGCTACGAGCAGTACTTC
>NA|NA|TRBV9|TRBJ2-1
CASSVELYRDPRNEQFF
TGTGCCAGCAGCGTAGAATTATACAGGGATCCGAGGAATGAGCAGTTCTTC
>NA|NA|TRBV29-1|TRBJ2-7
CSAADGTYEQYF
TGCAGCGCCGCTGACGGAACCTACGAGCAGTACTTC
>NA|TRBD1|TRBV6-5|TRBJ2-3
CASSLRQGTQYF
TGTGCCAGCAGTTTAAGACAGGGGACGCAGTATTTT
>NA|NA|TRBV28|TRBJ2-7
CASSLGGEQYF
TGTGCCAGCAGTTTAGGGGGCGAGCAGTACTTC
>NA|TRBD2|TRBV3-1|TRBJ2-1
CASGGGNEQFF
TGTGCCAGCGGGGGGGGCAATGAGCAGTTCTTC
>NA|NA|TRBV19|TRBJ2-7
CASSRRGGDYEQYF
TGTGCCAGTAGTAGGAGGGGGGGAGACTACGAGCAGTACTTC
>NA|NA|TRBV6-1|TRBJ2-4
CASSEKNIQYF
TGTGCCAGCAGTGAAAAAAACATTCAGTACTTC
>NA|TRBD2|TRBV3-1|TRBJ2-7
CASSPYGGSYEQYF
TGTGCCAGCAGCCCTTACGGCGGGAGTTACGAGCAGTACTTC
>NA|NA|TRBV7-3|TRBJ2-7
CASSPSRSSYEQYF
TGTGCCAGCAGTCCGTCGCGTAGCTCCTACGAGCAGTACTTC
>NA|NA|TRBV20-1|TRBJ1-2
CSARAQDRTYGYTF
TGCAGTGCTAGAGCACAGGATCGAACCTATGGCTACACCTTC
>once|NA|TRBV20-1|TRBJ2-5
CSASRTVQETQYF
TGCAGTGCTAGCCGGACAGTGCAAGAGACCCAGTACTTC
>NA|NA|TRBV18|TRBJ2-7
CASSSSLVSEQYF
TGTGCCAGCTCTTCATCCCTGGTCAGCGAGCAGTACTTC
>NA|NA|TRBV29-1|TRBJ2-7
CSVTTATYEQYF
TGCAGCGTAACGACAGCTACCTACGAGCAGTACTTC
>NA|TRBD2|TRBV7-8|TRBJ2-7
CASSPWTGGGSDEQYF
TGTGCCAGCAGCCCGTGGACTGGCGGGGGAAGCGACGAGCAGTACTTC
>NA|NA|TRBV15|TRBJ1-5
CATSRDPNRVGPQHF
TGTGCCACCAGCAGAGACCCCAACAGGGTTGGGCCCCAGCATTTT
>NA|TRBD1|TRBV7-2|TRBJ1-2
CASSSVNSGTGGYTF
TGTGCCAGCAGCTCGGTGAACTCCGGGACAGGGGGTTACACCTTC
>once|NA|TRBV14|TRBJ2-7
CASSLLRSTGRYEQYF
TGTGCCAGCAGCCTCCTTCGGTCGACAGGCCGTTACGAGCAGTACTTC
>NA|NA|TRBV2|TRBJ2-6
CASSVWGSSSGANVLTF
TGTGCCAGCAGTGTATGGGGGTCTAGCTCTGGGGCCAACGTCCTGACTTTC
>NA|NA|TRBV7-2|TRBJ2-7
CASSYTTGEQYF
TGTGCCAGCAGCTATACCACAGGGGAGCAGTACTTC
>NA|TRBD2|TRBV19|TRBJ2-3
CASKEREVTDTQYF
TGTGCCAGTAAAGAGCGGGAGGTCACAGATACGCAGTATTTT
>NA|NA|TRBV6-2/TRBV6-3|TRBJ1-5
CASRRAGSTINQPQHF
TGTGCCAGCAGACGGGCAGGGTCAACCATCAATCAGCCCCAGCATTTT
>NA|NA|TRBV10-3|TRBJ2-3
CATLPDSTDTQYF
TGTGCCACCCTACCTGATAGCACAGATACGCAGTATTTT
>NA|NA|TRBV20-1|TRBJ1-1
CSAPAKIDRTNTEAFF
TGCAGTGCTCCAGCAAAAATCGACAGAACGAACACTGAAGCTTTCTTT
>NA|TRBD2|TRBV12-3/TRBV12-4|TRBJ2-3
CASTPQYGGLANSTDTQYF
TGTGCCAGCACCCCCCAATACGGAGGACTAGCGAATAGCACAGATACGCAGTATTTT
>NA|NA|TRBV6-4|TRBJ2-1
CASRPAVLSNEQFF
TGTGCCAGCAGGCCCGCGGTCTTATCGAATGAGCAGTTCTTC
>NA|NA|TRBV28|TRBJ1-5
CASSFGSYSNQPQHF
TGTGCCAGCAGTTTCGGCAGCTATAGCAATCAGCCCCAGCATTTT
>few|TRBD2|TRBV6-1|TRBJ2-5
CASSPGLAGQETQYF
TGTGCCAGCAGTCCAGGACTAGCGGGCCAAGAGACCCAGTACTTC
>NA|NA|TRBV20-1|TRBJ2-5
CSARGRVGQQETQYF
TGCAGTGCTAGAGGACGTGTGGGGCAGCAAGAGACCCAGTACTTC
>NA|NA|TRBV2|TRBJ1-5
CASSKEGSRQPQHF
TGTGCCAGCAGCAAAGAGGGCAGTAGGCAGCCCCAGCATTTT
>NA|NA|TRBV20-1|TRBJ2-5
CSVPGIRETQYF
TGCAGTGTGCCGGGAATCAGGGAGACCCAGTACTTC
>NA|TRBD2|TRBV7-2|TRBJ2-5
CASSLAEGGGKTQYF
TGTGCCAGCAGCTTAGCAGAGGGCGGGGGGAAGACCCAGTACTTC
>NA|NA|TRBV7-2|TRBJ2-3
CASSLEFTDTQYF
TGTGCCAGCAGCTTAGAGTTCACAGATACGCAGTATTTT
>NA|TRBD1|TRBV28|TRBJ2-4
CASSSPQDRGIILAKNIQYF
TGTGCCAGCAGTTCACCACAAGACAGGGGGATTATTTTAGCCAAAAACATTCAGTACTTC
>NA|NA|TRBV24-1|TRBJ2-2
CATNIQYLRAGELFF
TGTGCCACCAACATTCAGTACTTGAGAGCCGGGGAGCTGTTTTTT
>NA|NA|TRBV30|TRBJ2-3
CAWDIRGTGRTGTQYF
TGTGCCTGGGATATCCGAGGGACTGGTCGGACAGGTACGCAGTATTTT
>once|TRBD2|TRBV6-1|TRBJ2-3
CASSERLAGGIGAQYF
TGTGCCAGCAGTGAACGGCTAGCGGGGGGGATAGGTGCGCAGTATTTT
>NA|NA|TRBV5-4|TRBJ2-5
CASSLMDTQETQYF
TGTGCCAGCAGCTTGATGGACACGCAAGAGACCCAGTACTTC
>few|TRBD1|TRBV5-6|TRBJ1-1
CASSVGRGLTEAFF
TGTGCCAGCAGTGTCGGCAGGGGGCTGACTGAAGCTTTCTTT
>NA|NA|TRBV5-4|TRBJ1-2
CASSSPLPGAVGYGYTF
TGTGCCAGCAGCTCTCCCCTTCCAGGTGCCGTGGGCTATGGCTACACCTTC
>NA|TRBD2|TRBV7-6|TRBJ2-7
CASSSGLAEQYF
TGTGCCAGCAGCTCGGGACTAGCAGAGCAGTACTTC
>NA|TRBD2|TRBV28|TRBJ2-5
CASSAFSGGAWETQYF
TGTGCCAGCAGTGCGTTTAGCGGGGGGGCGTGGGAGACCCAGTACTTC
>NA|NA|TRBV12-3/TRBV12-4|TRBJ1-5
CASRYFNQPQHF
TGTGCCAGCAGGTATTTCAATCAGCCCCAGCATTTT
>NA|NA|TRBV12-3/TRBV12-4|TRBJ2-3
CASTLGQTSTDTQYF
TGTGCCAGCACCCTTGGACAGACCAGCACAGATACGCAGTATTTT
>NA|NA|TRBV29-1|TRBJ2-7
CSVKTGSYEQYF
TGCAGCGTGAAAACAGGGTCCTACGAGCAGTACTTC
>NA|TRBD1|TRBV18|TRBJ2-3
CASFAIPGQGNSDTQYF
TGTGCCAGCTTCGCAATACCGGGACAGGGAAATTCAGATACGCAGTATTTT
>NA|TRBD2|TRBV3-1|TRBJ2-3
CASSQVAGVPTDTQYF
TGTGCCAGCAGCCAAGTAGCGGGAGTCCCCACAGATACGCAGTATTTT